This TCR beta chain is drawn from a study of neurological immune-mediated disorders. General study points: The study phylogenetically grouped the repertoires of 18 of 34 multiple sclerosis patients into one related-CDR3 cluster, a possible signature. The level of TCR clonal expansion was highest in patients with HTLV-1-associated myelopathy and lowest in multiple sclerosis, where it fell below the level seen in healthy controls.

Trimming cost V 3 bases and J 4 bases; bases outside gene matches: 4. Germline CDR1 SGHTA, CDR2 FQGTGA. This CDR3 contains 15 residues. The unsorted libraries were made from 2 million PBMCs kept at -80 C. The authors produced cDNA by 5'RACE using 10-nucleotide random UMIs. TCRdb fed the 5' RACE reads into MiXCR, producing one record per CDR3 protein. The sample contains tens of thousands of distinct CDR3 sequences, around 5.5% of which appear only once. This clonotype has a count of ten or more. Its specificity is unknown. The source material was PBMCs. The gene calls are TRBV7-3 and TRBJ2-5, with 11 bases aligning to TRBD1. The sequence was obtained from a man between 18 and 35 years old with multiple sclerosis. DNA for the CDR3: TGTGCCAGCAGCTTTGGGACAGGGGGATCAGAGACCCAGTACTTC. Translated, it gives CASSFGTGGSETQYF.